This T cell receptor (beta chain) was recorded in a study of T cells after yellow fever vaccination. The overall study: SMART-Seq v4 Ultra Low Input prepared the low-cell-number fractions.

Germline-derived CDR1 and CDR2 are SEHNR and FQNEAQ (reference sequence). This CDR3 is 14 amino acids long. Trimming took 1 base from V and 6 from J, leaving 12 bases between them. TCRdb used MiXCR to reprocess the 5' RACE reads, holding one entry per CDR3 protein. The table records over 150,000 distinct CDR3 sequences, approximately 6.7% of them present only once. The table lists this clonotype with many counts. This receptor was taken from a man aged 18 to 30 who received the YFV17D yellow fever vaccine. The chain employs TRBV7-9 and TRBJ2-5; D is possibly TRBD1 or TRBD2 (5 bases each). The source material was CD4+ T cells sorted from PBMCs, sampled more than 4 days after the first yellow fever vaccination. CDR3 DNA sequence: TGTGCCAGCAGCTTAGGTCAGGGAGACCAGACCCAGTACTTC. Residues: CASSLGQGDQTQYF.